This T cell receptor (beta chain) comes out of a study of read filtering for tumor transcriptome and immune sequencing. Study in general: By R-ISS, stages I, II and III held about 8, 17 and 7 patients.

Molecular barcoded adaptors covering alpha/delta and beta/gamma chains were used on roughly 400 ng RNA. TCRdb itself ran the reads through MiXCR, one entry per CDR3 protein. The sample shows about 130,000 distinct CDR3 sequences, about an eighth of them seen only once. CDR1 and CDR2 from the germline V gene are MDHEN and SYDVKM. Trimming left V 7 bases short and J 5 bases short, with 17 bases between. The CDR3 length is 14 residues. Study-wide results and limits: In IR-seq, single-read clonotypes were 70% to 85% of clonotypes but approximately 3.2% of reads.

This clonotype showed up many times. What it recognizes is unknown. This receptor was obtained from a donor aged 40 or over with multiple myeloma. The source material was a population of CD138-negative cells sorted from bone marrow. The gene calls are TRBV28 and TRBJ1-1, with D hard to call. The CDR3: CASTTPARRTEAFF. DNA of the CDR3: TGTGCCAGCACCACCCCCGCTCGAAGGACTGAAGCTTTCTTT.